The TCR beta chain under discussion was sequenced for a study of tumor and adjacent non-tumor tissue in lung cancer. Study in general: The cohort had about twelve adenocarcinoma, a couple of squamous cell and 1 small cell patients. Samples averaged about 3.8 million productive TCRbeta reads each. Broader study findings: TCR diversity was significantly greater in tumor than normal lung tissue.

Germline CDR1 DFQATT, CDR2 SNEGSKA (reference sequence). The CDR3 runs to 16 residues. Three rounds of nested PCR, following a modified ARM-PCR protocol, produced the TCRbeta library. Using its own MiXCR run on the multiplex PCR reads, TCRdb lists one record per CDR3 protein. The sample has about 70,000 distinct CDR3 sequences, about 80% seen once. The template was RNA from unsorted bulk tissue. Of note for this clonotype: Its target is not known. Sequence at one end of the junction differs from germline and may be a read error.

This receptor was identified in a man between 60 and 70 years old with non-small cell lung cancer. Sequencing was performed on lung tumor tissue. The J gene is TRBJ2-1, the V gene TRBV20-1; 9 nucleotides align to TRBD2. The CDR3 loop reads CMGTSWIGSTYDEQFF. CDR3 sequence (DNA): TGCATGGGGACTAGCTGGATCGGAAGTACCTACGATGAGCAGTTCTTC.